These T cell receptor beta chains were read from a single sample in a study of blood T cell repertoires in COVID-19. Generated by immunoSEQ multiplex PCR, the TCRdb table keeps only in-frame clones and is missing some. The table records approximately 140,000 clones, less than 90% of them present only once. The sequenced material came from peripheral blood. The receptors shown here come from a man in his fifties or sixties with acute or convalescent COVID-19. The CDR3 runs from the conserved cysteine through the conserved F or W. D genes are given only for firm matches. Where a row states a size, it is once, few, many or the class of an expanded clone; other rows omit it.

cdr3_nt cdr3_aa d_call j_call v_call clone_size cdr3_length
TGCGCCAGCAGCTTCAACAGAGCCGACGAGCAGTACTTC CASSFNRADEQYF - TRBJ2-7 TRBV5-1 - 13
TGCGCCAGCAGCCTCATAGGGGGGACAGGTCTAAACTATGGCTACACCTTC CASSLIGGTGLNYGYTF TRBD1 TRBJ1-2 TRBV4-1 - 17
TGTGCCAGCAGCGTAGCTTGGCAGGTACTTTCACCCCTCCACTTT CASSVAWQVLSPLHF - TRBJ1-6 TRBV9 - 15
TGCGCCAGCAGCCCCCGGGACAGGGACACTGAAGCTTTCTTT CASSPRDRDTEAFF TRBD1 TRBJ1-1 TRBV4-1 - 14
TGCAGCGTTGAATCAGGGGAAGTAAGTGGCTACACCTTC CSVESGEVSGYTF - TRBJ1-2 TRBV29-1 - 13
TGTGCCAGTAGTCCGAGACAGGGGATGGGTAGCAATCAGCCCCAGCATTTT CASSPRQGMGSNQPQHF TRBD1 TRBJ1-5 TRBV19 - 17
TGTGCCATTCCGAATATGCGGGGGGTGAACACCGGGGAGCTGTTTTTT CAIPNMRGVNTGELFF TRBD2 TRBJ2-2 TRBV10-3 - 16
TGTGCCAGCAGTTTACCGGGGGGGCCCAGGGGTGACAATGAGCAGTTCTTC CASSLPGGPRGDNEQFF TRBD2 TRBJ2-1 TRBV27 few 17
TGTGCCAGCATCGTCCCCCGGGAGGGCGTTGAGCAGTTCTTC CASIVPREGVEQFF TRBD2 TRBJ2-1 TRBV25-1 - 14
TGTGCCAGCAGGTCGGACAGGGCATCGTATGGCTACACCTTC CASRSDRASYGYTF TRBD1 TRBJ1-2 TRBV6-6 few 14
TGTGCCAGTAGTATGCGTGGGGCCCACAATGAGCAGTTCTTC CASSMRGAHNEQFF - TRBJ2-1 TRBV19 - 14
TGTGCCAGCAGCTTGGAACAGGCTCTATATGGCTACACCTTC CASSLEQALYGYTF - TRBJ1-2 TRBV5-4 - 14
TGTGCCAGTAGTAACGACAGGGGGACCTACGAGCAGTACTTC CASSNDRGTYEQYF TRBD1 TRBJ2-7 TRBV19 - 14
TGTGCCAGCAGTTTCACAGGAGACGAGCAGTACTTC CASSFTGDEQYF - TRBJ2-7 TRBV12-3/TRBV12-4 - 12
TGCGCCAGCAGCCGGTTTCGGGATGCCCAAGAGACCCAGTACTTC CASSRFRDAQETQYF - TRBJ2-5 TRBV4-1 - 15
TGCGCCAGCAGCACACAGGGCCCCTCCTACGAGCAGTACTTC CASSTQGPSYEQYF - TRBJ2-7 TRBV5-1 - 14
TGCAGCGTTGCGGCAGGGGCCTTACCCCTCCACTTT CSVAAGALPLHF - TRBJ1-6 TRBV29-1 - 12
TGTGCCACCAGCAGAGATGGCGGACAGGGCACAGATACGCAGTATTTT CATSRDGGQGTDTQYF TRBD1 TRBJ2-3 TRBV15 - 16
TGCGCCAGCAGCCAAGATCTGGGTCGGGTAGGGGGATTCAGACAGCCCCAGCATTTT CASSQDLGRVGGFRQPQHF - TRBJ1-5 TRBV4-1 - 19
TGTGTCAGCAGTCCTCTTGGGGGGGGCACAGATACGCAGTATTTT CVSSPLGGGTDTQYF TRBD2 TRBJ2-3 TRBV6-5 - 15
TGCGCCAGCAGCTTCCGGGACACCCGCTCTGGGGCCAACGTCCTGACTTTC CASSFRDTRSGANVLTF - TRBJ2-6 TRBV5-1 - 17
TGTGCCAGCAGCTTACACACCACGAACTCCTATAATTCACCCCTCCACTTT CASSLHTTNSYNSPLHF - TRBJ1-6 TRBV7-9 - 17
TGTGCCAGCAGCCAAGGCCCCAGGGGGCCCTACGAGCAGTACTTC CASSQGPRGPYEQYF TRBD1 TRBJ2-7 TRBV3-1/TRBV3-2 - 15
TGTGCCTGGAGAGACAGCTACGAGCAGTACTTC CAWRDSYEQYF - TRBJ2-7 TRBV30 - 11
TGTGCCACTGCGCCGGGGTTCCAAGAGACCCAGTACTTC CATAPGFQETQYF - TRBJ2-5 TRBV19 few 13
TGTGCCAGCAGCGTAGTTCGGACAGGGAGTTTATCGGATCAGCCCCAGCATTTT CASSVVRTGSLSDQPQHF TRBD1 TRBJ1-5 TRBV5-8 once 18
TGTGCCAGCAGTCCCAGGAGGGCCAAAGAGACCCAGTACTTC CASSPRRAKETQYF - TRBJ2-5 TRBV27 - 14
TGTGCTAGTGGTCCAATTCCGGGAGGCCTTTCAGGGCAGTTCTTC CASGPIPGGLSGQFF TRBD2 TRBJ2-1 TRBV12-5 - 15
TGTGCCAGCAGCGTAGGGACAGGGAGCAATCAGCCCCAGCATTTT CASSVGTGSNQPQHF TRBD1 TRBJ1-5 TRBV9 - 15
TGTGCCAGCAGTTTGGACAGGGCAGGAAACACCATATATTTT CASSLDRAGNTIYF TRBD1 TRBJ1-3 TRBV11-2 - 14
TGTGCCATCAGTGATTCCCGACAGGGGCGTAAGACTGAAGCTTTCTTT CAISDSRQGRKTEAFF TRBD1 TRBJ1-1 TRBV10-3 once 16
TGCGCCAGCAGTGACTATCGGGCGGGGGTCACAGATACGCAGTATTTT CASSDYRAGVTDTQYF TRBD2 TRBJ2-3 TRBV10-1 - 16
TGTGCCAGCAGTTTAGAGGTCCCCCCGTGGGAGCAGTACTTC CASSLEVPPWEQYF - TRBJ2-7 TRBV28 - 14
TGCGCCAGCAGCTTCGTCGGGGAAGGGGGCACTGAAGCTTTCTTT CASSFVGEGGTEAFF - TRBJ1-1 TRBV5-1 - 15
TGCGCCAGCAGCTTGGCCGGACAGGTTGGGATATACGAGCAGTACTTC CASSLAGQVGIYEQYF TRBD1 TRBJ2-7 TRBV5-1 - 16
TGTGCCACCAGTGGCTCAGGACTAGCGGGAGGTAGCTCCTACAATGAGCAGTTCTTC CATSGSGLAGGSSYNEQFF TRBD2 TRBJ2-1 TRBV24-1 once 19
TGTGCCAGCAGTGAGGGGGGACAGCTCTACGAGCAGTACTTC CASSEGGQLYEQYF - TRBJ2-7 TRBV2 - 14
TGTGCCAGCAATCGATGGGAGGGAAAGACTGACACCGGGGAGCTGTTTTTT CASNRWEGKTDTGELFF TRBD2 TRBJ2-2 TRBV6-6 - 17
TGCAGCGGAGGACAGGGGGCTGACTATGGCTACACCTTC CSGGQGADYGYTF TRBD1 TRBJ1-2 TRBV29-1 - 13
TGCGCCAGCAGCTTGGTCGGGCCACAGGGGGGGAAACTGTTTTTT CASSLVGPQGGKLFF TRBD1 TRBJ1-4 TRBV5-1 - 15
TGTGCCAGTAACTCGGACAGTAACTATGGCTACACCTTC CASNSDSNYGYTF - TRBJ1-2 TRBV19 - 13
TGCGCCAGCAGCCAAGATCGGCTAGCGGGGTGGAGCTCCTACGAGCAGTACTTC CASSQDRLAGWSSYEQYF TRBD2 TRBJ2-7 TRBV4-1 - 18
TGTGCCAGCAGCCCGAGGACAGCCGGGGGGCGGGGCTACGAGCAGTACTTC CASSPRTAGGRGYEQYF - TRBJ2-7 TRBV5-6 few 17
TGCAGCGGGGGCTTAGCTAACTATGGCTACACCTTC CSGGLANYGYTF - TRBJ1-2 TRBV29-1 - 12
TGTGCCAGCTCACCAGTCTTGCGGGAGCGACGTGTCACAGATACGCAGTATTTT CASSPVLRERRVTDTQYF TRBD2 TRBJ2-3 TRBV18 - 18
TGTGCCAGCAGTCCCGGGACTAGGGAGACCCAGTACTTC CASSPGTRETQYF TRBD2 TRBJ2-5 TRBV9 - 13
TGTGCCAGCAGTCGCCAGCCGGGACAGACAAGCGGCGGGGAGCTGTTTTTT CASSRQPGQTSGGELFF TRBD1 TRBJ2-2 TRBV27 - 17
TGTGCCAGCAGTAAGACAGGGGGCGGGTCTGAAGCTTTCTTT CASSKTGGGSEAFF TRBD1 TRBJ1-1 TRBV5-4 - 14
TGTGCCAGCAGCCAATCCGGGAATCAGCCCCAGCATTTT CASSQSGNQPQHF - TRBJ1-5 TRBV27 once 13
TGTGCCAGCAGCCGTCACGGGGAGGCCCAGTACTTC CASSRHGEAQYF - TRBJ2-5 TRBV7-6 - 12
TGTGCCAGCAGCTCGAGACTAGCGGGGGACCTCTACGAGCAGTACTTC CASSSRLAGDLYEQYF TRBD2 TRBJ2-7 TRBV9 few 16
TGTGCCAGCAGCTTGCGGACAGGACAAGAGACCCAGTACTTC CASSLRTGQETQYF TRBD1 TRBJ2-5 TRBV5-4 - 14
TGCGCCAGCAGCTTGTTGGGGTCCTCCGGGACAGGGAATACTGAAGCTTTCTTT CASSLLGSSGTGNTEAFF TRBD1 TRBJ1-1 TRBV5-1 few 18
TGCGCCAGCAGCCCTCGGGAGAATCCTGGGGCCAACGTCCTGACTTTC CASSPRENPGANVLTF - TRBJ2-6 TRBV5-1 - 16
TGTGCCAGCAGTTCTTCTGGGGGGACAGGGAATGAGCAGTACTTC CASSSSGGTGNEQYF TRBD1 TRBJ2-7 TRBV27 - 15
TGCAGTGCTAGTGGGCGGGGAGGATACAATGAGCAGTTCTTC CSASGRGGYNEQFF - TRBJ2-1 TRBV20-1 once 14
TGTGCTAGTGAGGGACAGGGGTCCTACGAGCAGTACTTC CASEGQGSYEQYF TRBD1 TRBJ2-7 TRBV12-5 - 13
TGCGCCAGCAGCTTGTCCCCGGGGTCCCACTATGGCTACACCTTC CASSLSPGSHYGYTF - TRBJ1-2 TRBV5-1 once 15